This T cell receptor (beta chain) was retrieved from a study of cytomegalovirus exposure and HLA in healthy donors. General study results and limits: The study designated over 150 TCR beta chains cytomegalovirus-associated.

PCR used 60 Vbeta primers and 13 Jbeta primers. Data came from immunoSEQ multiplex PCR; TCRdb stores just in-frame clones and leaves some out. This sample has roughly 130,000 clones, with roughly 74% found just once. The CDR3 spans 14 residues. Per the germline V gene, CDR1 is GTSNPN and CDR2 is SVGIG (reference sequence). Trimming pared 1 base from V and 3 bases from J, leaving 12 bases between. A note on this clone: Its antigen remains unknown.

Sequenced input: PBMCs. The TCR comes from a woman aged 45-65 years in good health and CMV-seropositive. The J gene is TRBJ1-1, the V gene TRBV30, with a weak D call TRBD1 (5 bases). CDR3 in DNA: TGTGCCTGGAGTGACAGGAGGGAGTACACTGAAGCTTTCTTT. Residues: CAWSDRREYTEAFF.